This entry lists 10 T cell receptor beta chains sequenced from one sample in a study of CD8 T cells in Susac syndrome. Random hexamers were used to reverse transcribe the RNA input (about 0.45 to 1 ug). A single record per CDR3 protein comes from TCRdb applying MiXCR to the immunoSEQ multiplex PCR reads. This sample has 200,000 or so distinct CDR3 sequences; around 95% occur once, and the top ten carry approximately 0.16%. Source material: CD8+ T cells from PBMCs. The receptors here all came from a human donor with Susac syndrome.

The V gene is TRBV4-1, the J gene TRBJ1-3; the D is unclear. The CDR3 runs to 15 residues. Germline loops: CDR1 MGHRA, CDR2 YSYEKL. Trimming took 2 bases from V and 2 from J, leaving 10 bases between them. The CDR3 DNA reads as TGCGCCAGCAGCCAACCTCTTAGGGCTGGAAACACCATATATTTT. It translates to CASSQPLRAGNTIYF.

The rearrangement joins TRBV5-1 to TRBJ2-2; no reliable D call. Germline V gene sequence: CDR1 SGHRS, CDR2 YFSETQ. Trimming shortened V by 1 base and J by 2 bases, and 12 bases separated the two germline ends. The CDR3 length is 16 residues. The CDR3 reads CASSLTALGNTGELFF. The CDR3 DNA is TGCGCCAGCAGCTTGACGGCGCTAGGTAACACCGGGGAGCTGTTTTTT.

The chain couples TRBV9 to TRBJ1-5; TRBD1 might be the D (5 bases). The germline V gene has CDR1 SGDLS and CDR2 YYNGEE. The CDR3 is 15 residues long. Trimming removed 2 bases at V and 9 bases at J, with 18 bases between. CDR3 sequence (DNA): TGTGCCAGCAGCGTCGGGGACGCGCCTCTCATGCCCCAGCATTTT. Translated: CASSVGDAPLMPQHF.

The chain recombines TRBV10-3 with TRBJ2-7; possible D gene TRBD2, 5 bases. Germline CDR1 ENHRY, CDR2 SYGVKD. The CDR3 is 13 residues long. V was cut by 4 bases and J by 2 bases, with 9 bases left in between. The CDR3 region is CAISGTGTYEQYF. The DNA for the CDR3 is TGTGCCATCAGTGGGACGGGAACCTACGAGCAGTACTTC.

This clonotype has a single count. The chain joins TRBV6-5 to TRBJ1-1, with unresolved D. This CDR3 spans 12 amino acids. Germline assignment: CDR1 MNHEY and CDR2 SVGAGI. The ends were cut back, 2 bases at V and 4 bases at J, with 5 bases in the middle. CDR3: CASSYEATEAFF. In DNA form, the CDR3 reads TGTGCCAGCAGTTACGAGGCCACTGAAGCTTTCTTT.

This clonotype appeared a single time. CDR3 in DNA: TGCAGCGTTCTAGCGGGGGGGCTACTATCCTACAATGAGCAGTTCTTC. It codes for CSVLAGGLLSYNEQFF. The chain is built from TRBV29-1 and TRBJ2-1; 12 bases map to TRBD2. Germline CDR1 SQVTM, CDR2 ANQGSEA. V shed 5 bases and J 1 base; nucleotides not matched to a gene: 6. There are 16 residues in the CDR3.

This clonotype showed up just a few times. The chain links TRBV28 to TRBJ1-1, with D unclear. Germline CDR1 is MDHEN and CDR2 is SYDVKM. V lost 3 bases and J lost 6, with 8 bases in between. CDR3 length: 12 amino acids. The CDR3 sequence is CASSFGVAEAFF. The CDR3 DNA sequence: TGTGCCAGCAGTTTTGGGGTAGCTGAAGCTTTCTTT.

For the CDR3, the DNA is TGTGCCAGTAGTATCACAGAAGCCTACGAGCAGTACTTC. The encoded protein is CASSITEAYEQYF. The gene calls are TRBV19 and TRBJ2-7; D call uncertain. The CDR3 has 13 amino acids. The V gene lost 3 bases and the J gene lost 2 bases, with 8 bases spanning the gap. CDR1 and CDR2 (germline): LNHDA, SQIVND (reference sequence).

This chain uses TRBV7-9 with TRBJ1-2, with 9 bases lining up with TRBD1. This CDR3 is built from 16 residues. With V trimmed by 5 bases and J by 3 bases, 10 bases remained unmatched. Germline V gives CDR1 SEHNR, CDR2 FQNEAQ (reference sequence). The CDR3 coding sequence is TGTGCCAGCAGCCCTGGGACAGGGACACACTACTATGGCTACACCTTC. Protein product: CASSPGTGTHYYGYTF.

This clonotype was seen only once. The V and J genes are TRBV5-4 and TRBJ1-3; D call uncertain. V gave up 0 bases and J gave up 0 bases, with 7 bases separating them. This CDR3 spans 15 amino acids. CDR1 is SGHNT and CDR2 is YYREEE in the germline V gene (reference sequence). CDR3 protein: CASSLVPNSGNTIYF. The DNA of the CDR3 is TGTGCCAGCAGCTTGGTACCCAACTCTGGAAACACCATATATTTT.